The present entry profiles one T cell receptor beta chain with its context. Its matching antigen is unknown. The primer mix had 60 Vbeta and 13 Jbeta primers. Sequencing used immunoSEQ multiplex PCR; TCRdb keeps in-frame clones, though not all of them. This table has roughly 180,000 clones, 78% appearing once. This specimen comes from a study of cytomegalovirus exposure and HLA in healthy donors. Whole-study results and caveats: In a later analysis, parvovirus B19, influenza, CMV and Epstein-Barr virus appeared linked to several top co-occurrence clusters.

Unmatched junction bases numbered 21, after V lost 5 bases and J lost 7 bases. There are 18 residues in the CDR3. Germline V gene data show CDR1 as LNHNV and CDR2 as YYDKDF (reference sequence). Sequencing input: PBMCs. The clonotype comes from a female donor in good health and CMV-seronegative. J is TRBJ2-7 and V is TRBV15; 9 nucleotides match TRBD1. This chain's CDR3 is CATSGQGTGITNHFEQYF. DNA for the CDR3: TGTGCCACCAGCGGACAAGGGACAGGGATTACTAACCACTTTGAGCAGTACTTC.